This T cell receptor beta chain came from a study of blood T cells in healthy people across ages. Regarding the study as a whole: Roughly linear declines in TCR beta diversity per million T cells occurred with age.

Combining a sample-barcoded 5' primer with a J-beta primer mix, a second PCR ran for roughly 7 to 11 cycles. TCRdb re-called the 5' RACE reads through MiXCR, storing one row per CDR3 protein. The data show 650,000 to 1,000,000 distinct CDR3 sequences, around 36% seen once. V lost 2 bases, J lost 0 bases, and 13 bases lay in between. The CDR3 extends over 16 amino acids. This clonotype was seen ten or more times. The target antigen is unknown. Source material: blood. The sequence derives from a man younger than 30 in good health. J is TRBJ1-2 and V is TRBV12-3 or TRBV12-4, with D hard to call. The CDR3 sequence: CASSLRQATANYGYTF. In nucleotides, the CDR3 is TGTGCCAGCAGTTTAAGGCAGGCGACTGCTAACTATGGCTACACCTTC.